Shown below are 4 T cell receptor beta chains from a single sample sequenced in a study of shared clonotypes between healthy human individuals. Assay: immunoSEQ multiplex PCR; the TCRdb copy retains only in-frame clones and omits some. Of 450,000 to 600,000 clones in the sample, 70% to 80% were seen once. Sequencing was carried out using PBMCs. Receptors were obtained from a woman aged 40-49 years in good health. Some clones in this sample may be carry-over from other donors' samples.

This clone was detected only once. The V gene is TRBV6-5, the J gene TRBJ2-3, with TRBD1 as a possible D gene (7 bases). The CDR3 covers 15 residues. Trimming stripped 6 bases from V and 4 bases from J, with 17 bases between. Germline loops: CDR1 MNHEY, CDR2 SVGAGI. Here the CDR3 reads CASRRDSVGPDTQYF. The CDR3 nucleotides read TGTGCCAGCAGGCGGGACAGCGTGGGCCCAGATACGCAGTATTTT.

The CDR3 DNA reads TGTGCCAGCCACGGCACAGGGTACAATGAGCAGTTCTTC. It specifies CASHGTGYNEQFF. The gene calls are TRBV6-6 and TRBJ2-1; TRBD1 is a possible D gene (6 bases). Trimming took off 8 bases at V and 4 bases at J, with 12 bases between the two ends. This CDR3 region has 13 residues. Germline assignment: CDR1 MNHNY and CDR2 SVGAGI (reference sequence).

The V gene is TRBV9, the J gene TRBJ2-5; D gene ambiguous. The CDR3 is 15 residues long. The germline gives CDR1 SGDLS, CDR2 YYNGEE. V lost 0 bases and J lost 1, with 10 bases in between. CDR3 in amino acids: CASSVGSMPQETQYF. The DNA of the CDR3 is TGTGCCAGCAGCGTAGGGTCCATGCCCCAAGAGACCCAGTACTTC.

This chain uses TRBV2 with TRBJ2-7; 9 bases are shared with TRBD2. Germline V gene sequence: CDR1 SNHLY, CDR2 FYNNEI. V was pared by 7 bases and J by 6 bases, with 13 bases of the junction left unmatched. The CDR3 loop spans 15 amino acids. The CDR3 DNA reads TGTGCCAGCACCCAGGGATTAGGCGGGGGGGGCGAGCAGTACTTC. Its protein is CASTQGLGGGGEQYF.